These 24 T cell receptor beta chains were all obtained from the same sample, sequenced in a study of beta chain features in type 1 diabetes (dated by TCRdb to the late 2010s). Receptor libraries were prepared by the immunoSEQ multiplex PCR assay. The entire amount of isolated RNA was reverse transcribed using the High Capacity cDNA Reverse Transcription Kit, so the sequenced TCRB transcripts were expressed ones. The source is immuneACCESS, and TCRdb retained only in-frame sequences with V and J called. Part of the clones is not carried over; for the studies checked, unresolved V genes explain less than half of this, and the remainder is unexplained. The sample table holds 350,000 to 400,000 clones, of which over 12% were seen once. The biggest ten clones account for more than 0.015% of the sample. The source material was naive CD4+ T cells from blood. In the paper's terms, the cell subset or site label means: true naive CD4+ T cells. These receptors came from a woman aged 18-29 years in good health.

This clone was detected a few times. The chain uses TRBV5-4 and TRBJ2-7; weak D call: TRBD1 (5 bases). V was pared by 4 bases and J by 3 bases, with 11 bases between. Looked up from germline, CDR1 is SGHNT and CDR2 is YYREEE (reference sequence). This CDR3 has 13 residues. As DNA, the CDR3 is TGTGCCAGCAGCCCCGACAGCGACTACGAGCAGTACTTC. Translated: CASSPDSDYEQYF. The variable domain in full, with the rest retrieved from reference TRBV5-4 and TRBJ2-7, is ETGVTQSPTHLIKTRGQQVTLRCSSQSGHNTVSWYQQALGQGPQFIFQYYREEENGRGNFPPRFSGLQFPNYSSELNVNALELDDSALYLCASSPDSDYEQYFGPGTRLTVT.

This clone was counted a single time. The CDR3 coding sequence is TGTGCCAGCAGTTCCCCCTCTCGACAGTATGGCTACACCTTC. Translation: CASSSPSRQYGYTF. This sequence joins TRBV28 and TRBJ1-2, with D tentatively TRBD1 (5 bases). CDR1 is MDHEN and CDR2 is SYDVKM in the germline V gene. Trimming took 4 bases from V and 5 from J, leaving 14 bases between them. CDR3 length: 14 residues.

This clone was counted only a few times. The V and J genes are TRBV5-1 and TRBJ1-5, with TRBD1 identical over 7 bases. The germline V gene encodes CDR1 SGHRS and CDR2 YFSETQ. With V trimmed by 4 bases and J by 5 bases, 3 bases remained unmatched. This CDR3 is built from 13 residues. Written as DNA, the CDR3 is TGCGCCAGCAGCACAGGGGTGGATCAGCCCCAGCATTTT. Translation: CASSTGVDQPQHF.

This clone was detected a few times. This chain links TRBV6-5 with TRBJ1-1, with 9 bases aligning to TRBD1. V was pared by 6 bases and J by 10 bases, with 3 bases of the junction left unmatched. The CDR3 has 11 amino acids. CDR1 is MNHEY and CDR2 is SVGAGI in the germline V gene. As DNA, the CDR3 is TGTGCCAGCAGGGCGGACAGGGGAGCTTTCTTT. This sequence encodes CASRADRGAFF.

This clone was counted only a few times. CDR3 amino acids: CSVESTQRNTEAFF. CDR3 in DNA: TGCAGCGTTGAGTCGACTCAGAGGAACACTGAAGCTTTCTTT. The genes are TRBV29-1 and TRBJ1-1, with D unresolved. CDR1 SQVTM and CDR2 ANQGSEA come from the germline V gene. The V gene lost 3 bases and the J gene lost 1 base, with 12 bases spanning the gap. There are 14 residues in the CDR3.

This clone has more than one count but fewer than ten. The V call is TRBV9, the J call TRBJ2-7, with a possible D match to TRBD2 (6 bases). CDR1 and CDR2 from the germline V gene are SGDLS and YYNGEE. V lost 4 bases, J lost 7 bases, and 18 bases lay in between. This CDR3 contains 14 residues. CDR3 protein: CASSPRDSQEEQYF. As DNA, the CDR3 is TGTGCCAGCAGCCCACGGGACTCTCAAGAGGAGCAGTACTTC.

This clone has only a few counts. The J gene is TRBJ1-1, the V gene TRBV7-2; 8 bases are a match to TRBD1. The J segment lost 6 bases and the V segment lost 8 bases, leaving 8 bases of the junction unmatched. The CDR3 contains 13 residues. Germline CDR1 is SGHTA and CDR2 is FQGNSA. CDR3 bases: TGTGCCAGCGCCCCAGGGGGCAGGGCTGAAGCTTTCTTT. Encoded protein: CASAPGGRAEAFF.

This clone was seen only a few times. The chain employs TRBV5-1 and TRBJ2-1, with 7 nucleotides matching TRBD2. With 6 bases clipped from V and 0 bases from J, the junction kept 15 bases outside the gene matches. The CDR3 is 18 amino acids. The germline V gene has CDR1 SGHRS and CDR2 YFSETQ. CDR3 sequence reads: CASTSSFVRESSYNEQFF. The CDR3 DNA is TGCGCCAGCACGTCATCCTTCGTGCGGGAGAGCTCCTACAATGAGCAGTTCTTC.

V and J are TRBV29-1 and TRBJ1-3; D is unresolved. The V end lost 4 bases, the J end lost 1 base, and 14 bases lay between the germline ends. From germline, CDR1 is SQVTM and CDR2 ANQGSEA. The CDR3 is 15 amino acids. The CDR3 here is CSVGRIATSGNTIYF. CDR3 nucleotide sequence: TGCAGCGTTGGCCGCATCGCGACTTCTGGAAACACCATATATTTT.

This clone was seen only a few times. The rearrangement joins TRBV9 to TRBJ1-2, with 9 bases matching TRBD1. This CDR3 spans 15 amino acids. Per germline, CDR1 SGDLS and CDR2 YYNGEE. V shed 0 bases and J 7 bases; nucleotides not matched to a gene: 7. The CDR3 nucleotides are TGTGCCAGCAGCGTAGGGACAGGGGACGGAGGTGGCTACACCTTC. This translates into CASSVGTGDGGGYTF.

The chain is built from TRBV6-6 and TRBJ2-7; perhaps TRBD1 as D (5 bases). This CDR3 has 13 amino acids. V was clipped by 7 bases and J by 2 bases, with 12 bases between them. Looked up from germline, CDR1 is MNHNY and CDR2 is SVGAGI (reference sequence). The CDR3 reads CASNPGIPYEQYF. The CDR3 DNA reads TGTGCCAGCAACCCAGGGATACCCTACGAGCAGTACTTC.

In its sample, this clone was seen a few times. V is TRBV18 and J is TRBJ1-1; TRBD1 is a possible D gene (6 bases). There are 18 residues in the CDR3. The germline V gene encodes CDR1 KGHSH and CDR2 LQKENI. The V end was cut by 3 bases, the J end by 3 bases, with 23 bases between. The CDR3 sequence: CASSPSMDRQGRDTEAFF. Written as DNA, the CDR3 is TGTGCCAGCTCACCTTCCATGGACAGACAAGGGCGTGACACTGAAGCTTTCTTT. Variable domain in full (rest from reference TRBV18 and TRBJ1-1): NAGVMQNPRHLVRRRGQEARLRCSPMKGHSHVYWYRQLPEEGLKFMVYLQKENIIDESGMPKERFSAEFPKEGPSILRIQQVVRGDSAAYFCASSPSMDRQGRDTEAFFGQGTRLTVV.

This clone was seen more than once but under ten times. The chain is built from TRBV19 and TRBJ2-1, with D perhaps matching TRBD2 (5 bases). The CDR3 runs 14 residues. Per the germline V gene, CDR1 is LNHDA and CDR2 is SQIVND (reference sequence). V dropped 3 bases and J dropped 12 bases, with 18 bases sitting between them. The CDR3 here is CASSILDRGLGQFF. In DNA form, the CDR3 reads TGTGCCAGTAGTATCCTGGATCGAGGGCTAGGGCAGTTCTTC.

The chain uses TRBV6-1 and TRBJ2-5; 14 positions match TRBD2. Germline V lookup: CDR1 MNHNS, CDR2 SASEGT. V gave up 6 bases and J gave up 4 bases; unmatched junction bases: 4. CDR3 length: 15 residues. The CDR3, as DNA: TGTGCCAGCAGGAGGACTAGCGGGGGGAGAGAGACCCAGTACTTC. This encodes CASRRTSGGRETQYF.

The rearrangement joins TRBV9 to TRBJ2-7, with a tentative D call TRBD1 (5 bases). The CDR3 is 13 residues long. V was clipped by 2 bases and J by 2 bases, with 8 bases between them. Germline lookup yields CDR1 SGDLS and CDR2 YYNGEE. The CDR3 loop is CASSVTGAYEQYF. For the CDR3, the DNA is TGTGCCAGCAGCGTCACAGGAGCCTACGAGCAGTACTTC.

A few counts support this clone. The rearrangement uses TRBV6-5 and TRBJ2-7; D ambiguous. Germline lookup yields CDR1 MNHEY and CDR2 SVGAGI. V was cut by 10 bases and J by 2 bases, with 18 bases left in between. The CDR3 is 14 residues long. The CDR3, as DNA: TGTGCCACCCGCCTAGAGAGCAGCACCTACGAGCAGTACTTC. Amino acids: CATRLESSTYEQYF.

This chain links TRBV7-2 with TRBJ2-2; D possibly corresponds to TRBD2 (6 bases). Trimming removed 3 bases at V and 1 base at J, with 6 bases between. The CDR3 totals 14 residues. Germline-derived CDR1 and CDR2 are SGHTA and FQGNSA. CDR3 DNA: TGTGCCAGCAGCTTGGGGGGGAACACCGGGGAGCTGTTTTTT. Encoded protein: CASSLGGNTGELFF.

V gene TRBV2 combines with J gene TRBJ2-3; 11 bases match TRBD2. Germline V gene data show CDR1 as SNHLY and CDR2 as FYNNEI. The CDR3 is 14 residues long. V shed 10 bases, J shed 7 bases, and the junction held 10 bases outside the gene matches. CDR3 loop: CATAPGLAVYTQYF. The DNA of the CDR3 is TGTGCCACTGCACCGGGACTAGCGGTTTATACGCAGTATTTT.

This clone was counted a few times. The chain has TRBV7-9 and TRBJ2-5; D perhaps matches TRBD2 (5 bases). Trimming left V 5 bases short and J 0 bases short, with 13 bases between. CDR1 is SEHNR, CDR2 FQNEAQ, per germline (reference sequence). The CDR3 loop spans 15 amino acids. CDR3 DNA: TGTGCCAGCAGCGCCTGGTCGGGATACCAAGAGACCCAGTACTTC. Translation gives CASSAWSGYQETQYF.

This clone was seen a handful of times. This rearrangement joins TRBV4-1 to TRBJ1-2; 7 bases map to TRBD1. Germline values: CDR1 MGHRA, CDR2 YSYEKL. The CDR3 consists of 17 residues. V shed 3 bases and J 4 bases; nucleotides not matched to a gene: 14. The CDR3 region has the DNA TGCGCCAGCAGCCATGCCGGGACAGACTTCTTACTCTATGGCTACACCTTC. It specifies CASSHAGTDFLLYGYTF.

In this sample, this clone turned up a few times. V gene TRBV7-9 combines with J gene TRBJ2-5; maybe TRBD2 (7 bases). This CDR3 is built from 13 residues. V was pared by 2 bases and J by 5 bases, with 9 bases between. CDR1 and CDR2 (germline): SEHNR, FQNEAQ (reference sequence). CDR3 sequence reads: CASSLRGGETQYF. The CDR3 nucleotides read TGTGCCAGCAGCTTACGCGGGGGCGAGACCCAGTACTTC. Supplemented by reference TRBV7-9 and TRBJ2-5, the full variable domain reads DTGVSQNPRHKITKRGQNVTFRCDPISEHNRLYWYRQTLGQGPEFLTYFQNEAQLEKSRLLSDRFSAERPKGSFSTLEIQRTEQGDSAMYLCASSLRGGETQYFGPGTRLLVL.

This clone was counted between two and nine times. The rearrangement links TRBV18 to TRBJ1-1; unclear D gene. The V gene lost 2 bases and the J gene lost 5 bases, with 12 bases spanning the gap. Germline V gives CDR1 KGHSH, CDR2 LQKENI. This CDR3 is 14 amino acids long. This chain's CDR3 is CASSPNPLSTEAFF. CDR3 nucleotides: TGTGCCAGCTCACCAAATCCTCTTTCGACTGAAGCTTTCTTT.

The V and J genes are TRBV9 and TRBJ2-2; possible D gene TRBD2, 6 bases. V dropped 0 bases and J dropped 5 bases, with 11 bases sitting between them. The CDR3 spans 15 residues. Germline lookup yields CDR1 SGDLS and CDR2 YYNGEE. The CDR3 here is CASSVGGLPTGELFF. Here the CDR3 DNA reads TGTGCCAGCAGCGTAGGCGGACTACCGACCGGGGAGCTGTTTTTT. Full variable domain (missing parts from reference TRBV9 and TRBJ2-2): DSGVTQTPKHLITATGQRVTLRCSPRSGDLSVYWYQQSLDQGLQFLIQYYNGEERAKGNILERFSAQQFPDLHSELNLSSLELGDSALYFCASSVGGLPTGELFFGEGSRLTVL.

The rearrangement uses TRBV30 and TRBJ1-5, with D possibly matching TRBD1 (5 bases). Germline V gives CDR1 GTSNPN, CDR2 SVGIG (reference sequence). V gave up 4 bases and J gave up 4 bases, with 8 bases separating them. This CDR3 is 12 amino acids long. Here the CDR3 reads CAWNAGNQPQHF. The CDR3 nucleotides are TGTGCCTGGAACGCAGGGAATCAGCCCCAGCATTTT.